This T cell receptor (beta chain) is from a study of OX40 agonist ivuxolimab in advanced cancers. Concerning the study at large: Ivuxolimab, which targeted the costimulatory receptor OX40 (CD134), was an agonistic, fully human IgG2 monoclonal antibody. Intravenous ivuxolimab was administered to patients every 2 weeks at six dose levels: 0.01, 0.1, 0.3, 1.5, 3 and 10 mg/kg. Among the roughly 52 dose-escalation patients, around 20 had hepatocellular carcinoma, about 15 melanoma, 9 renal cell carcinoma and 9 head and neck cancer. A male proportion of around 80% and a mean age of roughly 58 years, ranging from 23 to 79, were recorded for the dose-escalation cohort. Prior anti-PD-1, anti-PD-L1 or anti-CTLA-4 therapy was permitted, and approximately 41% of dose-escalation patients had received checkpoint inhibitors. Partial responses were achieved by three dose-escalation patients, of whom one had hepatocellular carcinoma and two had cutaneous melanoma. The purpose of peripheral TCRbeta sequencing was to test whether ivuxolimab changed TCR sequence diversity and led to clonal T-cell expansion. The paper reports the monotherapy dose-escalation portion (N of about 47 patients) of the phase I ivuxolimab trial. Summary of the overall study and its limitations: The antigen specificity of the clonally expanded peripheral T cells was not determined. Low levels of normalized T-cell clonal expansion were also seen in some patients who did not respond. In the 0.1-3.0 mg/kg groups, partial responders had among the lowest normalized peripheral clonal expansion, particularly in CD8+ T cells. After ivuxolimab, more expanded clones were found on average in CD8+ T cells than in CD4+ T cells. Clonal expansion of both CD4+ and CD8+ blood T cells was observed from baseline to week 6 at doses 0.1 to 3.0 mg/kg.

Its CDR3 holds 14 amino acids, cysteine through phenylalanine. The CDR3 DNA has 42 bases and is translated from base 1. For CDR1 and CDR2, the germline V gene lists SNHLY and FYNNEI. Deletion took 8 bases off V and 9 bases off J, with a span of 22 bases between the germline ends. For sequencing of the TCRbeta CDR3 region, genomic DNA was extracted from the sorted cells. The immunoSEQ Assay was used for sequencing of TCRbeta CDR3 regions. TCRdb holds this immuneACCESS table with in-frame rearrangements only. Some clones are missing; in checked studies, unresolved V genes explain under half, and the rest has no known cause. Present in this sample are roughly 64,000 clones, 70% to 90% of which were seen just once. The ten largest make up 9.8% of the sample. Patients with autoimmune disease history or receiving systemic immunosuppression were excluded from the trial. Peripheral blood for TCR sequencing was collected from all dose cohorts at baseline, on cycle 4 day 1, and on cycle 7 day 1. The samples were taken from a phase I, first-in-human, multicenter, open-label dose-escalation trial of ivuxolimab. Adults with locally advanced or metastatic melanoma, renal cell carcinoma, hepatocellular carcinoma or head and neck squamous cell carcinoma were enrolled in the trial. Before TCR sequencing, CD4+ T cells and CD8+ T cells from peripheral blood were sorted into separate populations.

Notes on this clone: Its antigen has not been determined. Qualities for individual bases were not recorded, and no much larger clone is one base off.

Recombination linked TRBV2 to TRBJ1-2, with the D gene too uncertain to name. The receptor was isolated from an adult with an advanced solid tumor such as melanoma, head and neck, liver or kidney cancer. The starting material was CD4+ or CD8+ T cells sorted from blood, obtained in a trial of the OX40 agonist ivuxolimab. The DNA sequence is as follows: TGTGCCAGCGGACCACAGCTCCTTACTATCAGCTACACCTTC. Translated, it reads CASGPQLLTISYTF.